This T cell receptor beta chain stems from a study of regulatory T cells in long-lasting Graves disease. Study-level results: Those with persistent Graves' had less TCR diversity than newly diagnosed patients. Under persistent disease, TRBV28, TRBJ1-2 and TRBJ2-5 were used preferentially. Few sampled subjects may have lowered accuracy.

This clonotype was recorded a few times. The antigen is undetermined. Looked up from germline, CDR1 is GTSNPN and CDR2 is SVGIG (reference sequence). The V gene lost 0 bases and the J gene lost 2 bases, with 4 bases spanning the gap. The CDR3 contains 12 residues. Arm-PCR with iRepertoire HTBI primers amplified the CDR3 regions for these TCR beta libraries. TCRdb re-called the multiplex PCR reads with MiXCR, one entry per CDR3 protein. Here the sample spans around 460,000 distinct CDR3 sequences, approximately 23% being singletons. Regarding time point: persistent/refractory GD, antithyroid drugs over 5 years with positive TRAb. The TCR library used RNA extracted from PBMCs.

The chain uses TRBV30 and TRBJ1-1; D gene unclear. This receptor was taken from a female donor with Graves disease. The starting material was peripheral blood mononuclear cells (PBMCs), obtained when the disease was refractory, from a patient treated with antithyroid drugs. CDR3: CAWSVRNTEAFF. CDR3 coding DNA: TGTGCCTGGAGTGTCAGAAACACTGAAGCTTTCTTT. Filled out from reference TRBV30 and TRBJ1-1, the complete variable domain reads SQTIHQWPATLVQPVGSPLSLECTVEGTSNPNLYWYRQAAGRGLQLLFYSVGIGQISSEVPQNLSASRPQDRQFILSSKKLLLSDSGFYLCAWSVRNTEAFFGQGTRLTVV.